This T cell receptor beta chain originates from a study of beta chain features in type 1 diabetes. Reverse transcription of all isolated RNA meant that expressed TCRB transcripts were sequenced. Produced via immunoSEQ multiplex PCR; TCRdb's table is partial and in-frame only. The sample comprises approximately 270,000 clones, roughly an eighth of which are singletons, and about 0.016% rests with the top ten. Of note for this clone: The antigen remains unidentified.

Overall study findings and caveats: TCRB CDR3s were moderately but significantly shorter in Type 1 diabetes patients in all four CD4+ subsets.

The sample comprised naive CD4+ T cells from blood. The receptor's source is a man under 40 with type 1 diabetes.

CDR3 protein: CASSLEQGGTEAFF. CDR3 nucleotides: TGTGCCAGCAGCTTAGAGCAGGGGGGCACTGAAGCTTTCTTT. V gene TRBV7-9 combines with J gene TRBJ1-1; the match to TRBD1 covers 7 bases. The CDR3 extends over 14 amino acids. Losses at the gene ends were 1 base for V and 4 bases for J; bases not matched to a gene: 3. Germline loops: CDR1 SEHNR, CDR2 FQNEAQ (reference sequence).